This is a list of T cell receptor beta chains from one sample in a study of shared clonotypes between healthy human individuals. Data came from immunoSEQ multiplex PCR; TCRdb stores just in-frame clones and leaves some out. The sample holds around 500,000 clones, 81% seen once. The sequencing input was PBMCs. All receptors derive from a woman aged 40 to 49 in good health. Some clones in this sample may be carry-over from other donors' samples. Each CDR3 is given with its conserved first and last residue. Fields, in order: D gene, J gene, clone size, CDR3 length, V gene, CDR3 protein, CDR3 DNA. D genes are given only for firm matches. Where a row states a size, it is once, few, many or the class of an expanded clone; other rows omit it.

TRBD1,TRBJ1-2,-,17,TRBV27,CASRSLGFGTGIYGYTF,TGTGCCAGCAGGTCCTTGGGGTTTGGGACAGGGATTTATGGCTACACCTTC
TRBD2,TRBJ2-1,-,16,TRBV5-6,CASSPGLAGVYNEQFF,TGTGCCAGCAGCCCCGGACTAGCGGGGGTCTACAATGAGCAGTTCTTC
-,TRBJ1-1,many,16,TRBV7-7,CASSVKWGGLGTEAFF,TGTGCTAGCAGCGTAAAATGGGGGGGTTTGGGCACTGAAGCTTTCTTT
TRBD2,TRBJ2-1,-,16,TRBV7-9,CASSRLGEGMDNEQFF,TGTGCCAGCAGCCGCTTGGGGGAGGGAATGGACAATGAGCAGTTCTTC
-,TRBJ1-2,few,13,TRBV11-2,CASSLAGPGGYTF,TGTGCCAGCAGCTTAGCGGGGCCGGGGGGCTACACCTTC
-,TRBJ1-3,-,15,TRBV9,CASSVGQFSGNTIYF,TGTGCCAGCAGCGTAGGACAGTTCTCTGGAAACACCATATATTTT
TRBD2,TRBJ2-7,-,15,TRBV18,CASSLETSGSYEQYF,TGTGCCAGCTCACTAGAGACTAGCGGATCCTACGAGCAGTACTTC
-,TRBJ2-1,few,14,TRBV7-9,CASSSIIRGMEQFF,TGTGCCAGCAGCTCCATTATTCGGGGGATGGAGCAGTTCTTC
TRBD2,TRBJ2-7,-,18,TRBV10-2,CASSDPESGRVRSDEQYF,TGCGCCAGCAGTGACCCGGAAAGCGGGAGGGTCAGGAGTGACGAGCAGTACTTC
TRBD1,TRBJ2-3,-,19,TRBV28,CASSLSGSGQGARTDTQYF,TGTGCCAGCAGTTTAAGTGGCTCCGGACAGGGGGCGCGAACAGATACGCAGTATTTT
-,TRBJ2-1,-,12,TRBV7-9,CASSPLVGEQFF,TGTGCCAGCAGCCCCTTGGTGGGTGAGCAGTTCTTC
-,TRBJ2-3,few,14,TRBV11-3,CASSSEGGTDTQYF,TGTGCCAGCAGCTCGGAGGGCGGGACAGATACGCAGTATTTT
TRBD2,TRBJ2-1,many,17,TRBV6-1,CASSEIMLAGVGNEQFF,TGTGCCAGCAGCGAAATTATGCTAGCGGGAGTAGGGAATGAGCAGTTCTTC
-,TRBJ2-6,few,16,TRBV12-5,CASGLVGGSGANVLTF,TGTGCTAGTGGTTTGGTTGGGGGCTCTGGGGCCAACGTCCTGACTTTC
-,TRBJ2-5,-,13,TRBV18,CASSSRQQETQYF,TGTGCCAGCTCATCCCGACAGCAAGAGACCCAGTACTTC
-,TRBJ1-5,once,14,TRBV30,CAWSKGGGNQPQHF,TGTGCATGGAGTAAAGGCGGTGGCAATCAGCCCCAGCATTTT
-,TRBJ1-1,-,11,TRBV2,CASTGVAEAFF,TGTGCCAGCACGGGGGTAGCTGAAGCTTTCTTT
-,TRBJ2-4,-,16,TRBV21-1,CASSNKARLAKNIQYF,TGTGCCAGCAGCAATAAGGCGAGACTAGCCAAAAACATTCAGTACTTC
-,TRBJ2-4,-,13,TRBV15,CATRDSPGHIQYF,TGTGCCACCAGAGACTCACCAGGGCACATTCAGTACTTC
-,TRBJ2-2,-,17,TRBV14,CASSQGRGRLNTGELFF,TGTGCCAGCAGCCAAGGAAGGGGGAGACTAAACACCGGGGAGCTGTTTTTT
TRBD1,TRBJ2-7,many,17,TRBV28,CASSLRLGQGAFYEQYF,TGTGCCAGCAGTTTAAGGTTAGGGCAGGGGGCTTTCTACGAGCAGTACTTC
-,TRBJ1-2,-,18,TRBV5-4,CASSGMKSGYSSGYGYTF,TGTGCCAGCAGCGGCATGAAGAGTGGCTATTCAAGTGGCTATGGCTACACCTTC
TRBD1,TRBJ1-4,-,14,TRBV10-3,CAISETGGEEKLFF,TGTGCCATCAGTGAGACAGGGGGGGAAGAAAAACTGTTTTTT
TRBD2,TRBJ2-1,many,15,TRBV25-1,CASSRGLVIADEQFF,TGTGCCAGCAGTAGGGGACTAGTGATCGCCGATGAGCAGTTCTTC
-,TRBJ2-5,few,11,TRBV18,CASSTQETQYF,TGTGCCAGCTCAACCCAAGAGACCCAGTACTTC
-,TRBJ2-7,many,13,TRBV6-5,CASGGVRESEQYF,TGTGCCAGTGGTGGAGTTCGGGAGAGTGAGCAGTACTTC
-,TRBJ1-1,once,11,TRBV2,CASSEGGSAFF,TGTGCCAGCAGTGAGGGAGGGTCGGCTTTCTTT
TRBD1,TRBJ2-5,-,16,TRBV30,CAWSAKTGTVGETQYF,TGTGCCTGGAGCGCCAAAACCGGGACAGTGGGAGAGACCCAGTACTTC
TRBD1,TRBJ2-1,-,14,TRBV6-6,CATNTGTGYNEQFF,TGTGCCACCAACACCGGGACAGGGTACAATGAGCAGTTCTTC
-,TRBJ2-1,once,12,TRBV10-3,CAISEGLAEQFF,TGTGCCATCAGTGAGGGGCTAGCGGAGCAGTTCTTC
-,TRBJ1-1,-,13,TRBV9,CASSSGANTEAFF,TGTGCCAGCAGTTCGGGCGCGAACACTGAAGCTTTCTTT